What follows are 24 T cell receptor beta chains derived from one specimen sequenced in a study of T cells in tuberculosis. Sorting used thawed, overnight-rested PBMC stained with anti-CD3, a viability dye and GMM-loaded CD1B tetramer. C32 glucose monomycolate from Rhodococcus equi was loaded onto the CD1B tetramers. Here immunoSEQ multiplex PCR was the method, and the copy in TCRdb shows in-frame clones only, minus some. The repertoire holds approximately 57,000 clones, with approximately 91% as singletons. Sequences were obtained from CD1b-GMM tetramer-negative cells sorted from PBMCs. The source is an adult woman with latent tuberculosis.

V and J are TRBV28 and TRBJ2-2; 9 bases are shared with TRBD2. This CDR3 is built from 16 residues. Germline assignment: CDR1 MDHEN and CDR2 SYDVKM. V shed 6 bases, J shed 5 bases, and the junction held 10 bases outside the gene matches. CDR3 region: CASRWGASGTTGELFF. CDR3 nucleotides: TGTGCCAGCAGATGGGGGGCTAGCGGGACAACCGGGGAGCTGTTTTTT.

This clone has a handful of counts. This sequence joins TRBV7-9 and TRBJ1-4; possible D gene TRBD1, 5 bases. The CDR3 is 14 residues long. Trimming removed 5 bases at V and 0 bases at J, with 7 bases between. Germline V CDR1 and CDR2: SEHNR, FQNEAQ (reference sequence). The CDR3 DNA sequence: TGTGCCAGCAGCAAACAGGCAACTAATGAAAAACTGTTTTTT. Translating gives CASSKQATNEKLFF.

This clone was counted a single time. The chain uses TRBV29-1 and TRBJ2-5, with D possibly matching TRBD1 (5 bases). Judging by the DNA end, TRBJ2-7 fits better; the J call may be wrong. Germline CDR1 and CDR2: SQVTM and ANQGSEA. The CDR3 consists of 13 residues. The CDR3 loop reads CSVRQIGAYEQYF. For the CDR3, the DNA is TGCAGCGTACGACAGATAGGGGCCTACGAGCAGTACTTC.

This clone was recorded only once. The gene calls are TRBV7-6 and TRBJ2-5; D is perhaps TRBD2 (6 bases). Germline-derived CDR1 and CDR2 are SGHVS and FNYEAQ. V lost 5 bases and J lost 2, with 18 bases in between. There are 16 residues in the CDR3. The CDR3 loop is CASSAPKGAGQETQYF. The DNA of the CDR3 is TGTGCCAGCAGCGCTCCAAAGGGAGCGGGTCAAGAGACCCAGTACTTC.

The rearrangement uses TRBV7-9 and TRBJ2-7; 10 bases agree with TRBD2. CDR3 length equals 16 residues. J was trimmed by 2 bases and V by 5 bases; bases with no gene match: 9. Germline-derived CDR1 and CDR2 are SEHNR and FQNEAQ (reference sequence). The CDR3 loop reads CASSPTRTSGAYEQYF. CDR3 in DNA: TGTGCCAGCAGCCCGACCCGGACTAGCGGAGCCTACGAGCAGTACTTC.

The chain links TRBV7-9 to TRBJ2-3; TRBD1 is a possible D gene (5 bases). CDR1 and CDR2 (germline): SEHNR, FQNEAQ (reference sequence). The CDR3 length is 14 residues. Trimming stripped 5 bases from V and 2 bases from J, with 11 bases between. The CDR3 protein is CASSPRGHTDTQYF. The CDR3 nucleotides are TGTGCCAGCAGCCCAAGGGGTCACACAGATACGCAGTATTTT.

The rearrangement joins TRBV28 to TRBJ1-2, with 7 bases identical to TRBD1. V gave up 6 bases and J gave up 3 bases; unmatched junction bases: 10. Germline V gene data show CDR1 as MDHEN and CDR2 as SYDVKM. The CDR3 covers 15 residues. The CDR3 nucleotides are TGTGCCAGCAGCCCAGGGGGGAGTCGGGACTATGGCTACACCTTC. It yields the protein CASSPGGSRDYGYTF.

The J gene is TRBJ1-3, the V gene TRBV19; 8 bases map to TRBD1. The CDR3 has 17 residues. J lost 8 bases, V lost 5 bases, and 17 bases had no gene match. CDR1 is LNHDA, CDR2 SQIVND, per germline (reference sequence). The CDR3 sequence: CASSATTTRDRKHTIYF. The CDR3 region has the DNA TGTGCCAGTAGTGCCACAACCACCCGGGACAGGAAGCACACCATATATTTT.

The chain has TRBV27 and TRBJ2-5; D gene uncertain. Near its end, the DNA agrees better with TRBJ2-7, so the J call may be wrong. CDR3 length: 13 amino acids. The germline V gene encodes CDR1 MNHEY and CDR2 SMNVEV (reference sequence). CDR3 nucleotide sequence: TGTACAAGCAAGAATCAAGACTCCTACGAGCAGTACTTC. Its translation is CTSKNQDSYEQYF.

This chain's CDR3 is CASSEDRVGGYTF. The CDR3 DNA reads TGCGCCAGCAGCGAGGACAGGGTGGGAGGCTACACCTTC. The chain combines TRBV5-1 with TRBJ1-2; 8 positions agree with TRBD1. Germline V lookup: CDR1 SGHRS, CDR2 YFSETQ. This CDR3 comprises 13 residues. V shed 4 bases, J shed 8 bases, and the junction held 7 bases outside the gene matches.

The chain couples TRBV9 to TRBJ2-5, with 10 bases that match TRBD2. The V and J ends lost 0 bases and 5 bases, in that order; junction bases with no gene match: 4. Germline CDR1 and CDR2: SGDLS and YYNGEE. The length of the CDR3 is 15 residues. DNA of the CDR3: TGTGCCAGCAGCGTAGTAGCGGGAGGACAGGAGACCCAGTACTTC. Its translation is CASSVVAGGQETQYF.

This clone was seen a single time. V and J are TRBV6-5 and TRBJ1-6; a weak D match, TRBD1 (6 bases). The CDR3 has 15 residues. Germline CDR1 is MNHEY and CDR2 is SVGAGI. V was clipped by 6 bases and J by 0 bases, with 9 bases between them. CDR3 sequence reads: CASRTGSSYNSPLHF. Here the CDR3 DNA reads TGTGCCAGCAGGACAGGTAGCTCCTATAATTCACCCCTCCACTTT.

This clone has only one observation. The CDR3, as DNA: TGTGCCACAAGGGGGAGGGTGGACACTGAAGCTTTCTTT. Translated: CATRGRVDTEAFF. The rearrangement joins TRBV10-3 to TRBJ1-1; D might be TRBD1 (6 bases). V lost 10 bases and J lost 3, with 15 bases in between. This CDR3 comprises 13 residues. The germline V gene has CDR1 ENHRY and CDR2 SYGVKD.

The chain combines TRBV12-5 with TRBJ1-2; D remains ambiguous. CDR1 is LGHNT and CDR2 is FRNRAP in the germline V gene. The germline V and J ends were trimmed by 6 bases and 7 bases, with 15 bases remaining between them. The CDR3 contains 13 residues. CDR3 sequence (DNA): TGTGCTAGTGGCCTCATGACGGGAGGTGGCTACACCTTC. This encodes CASGLMTGGGYTF.

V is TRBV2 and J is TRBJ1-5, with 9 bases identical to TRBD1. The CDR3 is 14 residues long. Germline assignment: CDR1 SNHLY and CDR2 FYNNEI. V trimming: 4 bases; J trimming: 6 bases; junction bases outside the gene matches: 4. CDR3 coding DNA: TGTGCCAGCAGTGGAACAGGGGGCGTTCAGCCCCAGCATTTT. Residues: CASSGTGGVQPQHF.

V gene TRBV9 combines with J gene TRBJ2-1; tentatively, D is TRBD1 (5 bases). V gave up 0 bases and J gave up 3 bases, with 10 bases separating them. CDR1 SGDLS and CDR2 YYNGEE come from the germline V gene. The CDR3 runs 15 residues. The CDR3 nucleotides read TGTGCCAGCAGCGTAGATCAGGGCCTCTACAATGAGCAGTTCTTC. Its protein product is CASSVDQGLYNEQFF.

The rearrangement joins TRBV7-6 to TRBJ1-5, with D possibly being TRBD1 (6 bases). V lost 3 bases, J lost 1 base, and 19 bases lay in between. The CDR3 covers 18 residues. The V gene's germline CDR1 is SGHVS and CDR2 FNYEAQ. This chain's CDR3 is CASSLSRGGFSSNQPQHF. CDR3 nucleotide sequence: TGTGCCAGCAGCTTGAGCAGGGGTGGCTTCTCGAGCAATCAGCCCCAGCATTTT.

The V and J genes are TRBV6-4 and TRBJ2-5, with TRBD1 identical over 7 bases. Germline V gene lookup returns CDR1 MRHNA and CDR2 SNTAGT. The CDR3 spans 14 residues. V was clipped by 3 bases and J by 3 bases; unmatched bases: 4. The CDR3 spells CASSETGAEETQYF. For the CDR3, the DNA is TGTGCCAGCAGTGAAACAGGGGCAGAAGAGACCCAGTACTTC.

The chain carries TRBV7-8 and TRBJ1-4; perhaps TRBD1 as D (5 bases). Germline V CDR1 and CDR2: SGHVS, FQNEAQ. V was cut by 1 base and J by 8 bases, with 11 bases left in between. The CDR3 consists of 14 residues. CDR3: CASSLGQGKEKLFF. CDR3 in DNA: TGTGCCAGCAGCTTAGGGCAGGGCAAAGAAAAACTGTTTTTT.

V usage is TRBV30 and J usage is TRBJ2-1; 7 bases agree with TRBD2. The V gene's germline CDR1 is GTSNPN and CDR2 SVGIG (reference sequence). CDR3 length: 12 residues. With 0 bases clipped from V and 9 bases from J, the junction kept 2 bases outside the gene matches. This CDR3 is CAWSVGEGEQFF. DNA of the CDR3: TGTGCCTGGAGTGTAGGGGAGGGTGAGCAGTTCTTC.

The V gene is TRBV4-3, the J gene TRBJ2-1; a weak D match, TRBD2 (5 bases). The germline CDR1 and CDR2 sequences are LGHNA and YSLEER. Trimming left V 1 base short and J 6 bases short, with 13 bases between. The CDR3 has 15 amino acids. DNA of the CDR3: TGCGCCAGCAGCCAAGGCGCCGCGGGCTCCAATGAGCAGTTCTTC. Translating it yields CASSQGAAGSNEQFF.

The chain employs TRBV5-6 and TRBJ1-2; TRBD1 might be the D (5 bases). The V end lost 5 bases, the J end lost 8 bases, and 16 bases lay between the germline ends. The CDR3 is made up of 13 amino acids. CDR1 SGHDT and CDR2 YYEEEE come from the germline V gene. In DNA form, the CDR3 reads TGTGCCAGCAGTTTAATACGGGGGAGAGGCTACACCTTC. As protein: CASSLIRGRGYTF. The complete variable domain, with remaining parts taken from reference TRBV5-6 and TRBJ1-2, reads DAGVTQSPTHLIKTRGQQVTLRCSPKSGHDTVSWYQQALGQGPQFIFQYYEEEERQRGNFPDRFSGHQFPNYSSELNVNALLLGDSALYLCASSLIRGRGYTFGSGTRLTVV.

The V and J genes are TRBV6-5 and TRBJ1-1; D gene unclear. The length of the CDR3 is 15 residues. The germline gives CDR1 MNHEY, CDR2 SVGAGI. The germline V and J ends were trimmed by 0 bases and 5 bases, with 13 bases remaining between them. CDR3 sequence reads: CASSYSITGKTEAFF. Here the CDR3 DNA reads TGTGCCAGCAGTTACTCGATAACGGGGAAGACTGAAGCTTTCTTT.

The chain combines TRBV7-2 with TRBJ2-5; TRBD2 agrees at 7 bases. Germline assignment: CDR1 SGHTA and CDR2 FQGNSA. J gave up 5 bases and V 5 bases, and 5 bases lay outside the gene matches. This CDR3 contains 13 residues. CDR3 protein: CASSARRGETQYF. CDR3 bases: TGTGCCAGCAGCGCAAGGCGGGGGGAGACCCAGTACTTC.